This TCR beta chain was sequenced during a study of cytomegalovirus exposure and HLA in healthy donors. To note about this clone: What it binds is unknown.

Findings and caveats of the study: Excluded were some V segments that proved indistinguishable, including TRBV6-2 and TRBV6-3. A previous analysis found most TCR beta V segments productive roughly 87% or roughly 30% of the time.

In the PCR, 60 Vbeta and 13 Jbeta primers were used. TCRdb's copy holds only in-frame clones and misses some; the assay was immunoSEQ multiplex PCR. The top ten clones hold roughly 1.5% of a sample with around 180,000 clones, around 79% of them seen once. J gave up 5 bases and V 2 bases, and 9 bases lay outside the gene matches. Germline CDR1 and CDR2: KGHSH and LQKENI. CDR3 length: 17 amino acids. Sample: PBMCs. J is TRBJ2-5 and V is TRBV18, with TRBD2 identical over 12 bases. This clonotype was sampled from a woman aged 45-65 years in good health and CMV-seronegative. CDR3 coding DNA: TGTGCCAGCTCACCAAAAGGGCTAGCGGGAGGGCCGGAGACCCAGTACTTC. Residues: CASSPKGLAGGPETQYF.